This entry concerns a single TCR beta chain. This CDR3 is 14 amino acids long. Germline-derived CDR1 and CDR2 are SNHLY and FYNNEI. The V and J ends lost 7 bases and 2 bases respectively, with 15 bases between them. This sample is part of a study of shared clonotypes between healthy human individuals. Overall study context: Three plates each covered CD4 naive and memory; CD8 naive two, CD8 memory one.

A CD45RA+ naive subset and a CD45RA-negative memory subset were split from CD4+ cells. Here immunoSEQ multiplex PCR was the method, and the copy in TCRdb shows in-frame clones only, minus some. The table has some 350,000 clones, around 67% seen once. The chain combines TRBV2 with TRBJ2-7; TRBD1 might be the D (5 bases). The sequencing input was memory CD4+ T cells sorted from blood. Subset indicated: CD45RA-negative fraction. The receptor comes from a young man in good health. The CDR3 DNA reads as TGTGCCAGCACCGAAACCGCGACAGCCTACGAGCAGTACTTC. Its translation is CASTETATAYEQYF.